These 27 T cell receptor beta chains originate from one sample sequenced in a study of T cell repertoires in cytomegalovirus infection. TCRdb analysed the reads with MiXCR anew, one entry per CDR3 protein. The table records fewer than 550,000 distinct CDR3 sequences, roughly 31% of them present only once. Sequenced sample: PBMCs. The origin of the receptors is a human donor in good health (CMV status not recorded). Some clones in this sample may be carry-over from other donors' samples.

For this clonotype: One junction end disagrees with the germline gene, perhaps due to a read error. The chain couples TRBV7-2 to TRBJ2-3; 8 nucleotides align to TRBD2. This CDR3 is 16 amino acids long. Looked up from germline, CDR1 is SGHTA and CDR2 is FQGNSA. The CDR3 region has the DNA TGTGCAAGCAGTTTCCGACTAGCGTGGGACACAGATACGCAGTATTTT. Protein product: CASSFRLAWDTDTQYF.

This clonotype has only a few counts. The chain combines TRBV9 with TRBJ1-5, with D hard to call. CDR1 is SGDLS, CDR2 YYNGEE, per germline. This CDR3 has 16 residues. V gave up 0 bases and J gave up 7 bases, with 17 bases separating them. The CDR3 here is CASSVGVGREYQPQHF. The CDR3 nucleotides are TGTGCCAGCAGCGTAGGGGTAGGGAGGGAGTACCAGCCCCAGCATTTT.

The chain has TRBV6-6 and TRBJ1-1; D is ambiguous. The CDR3 sequence is 12 residues long. Germline lookup yields CDR1 MNHNY and CDR2 SVGAGI (reference sequence). Between the trimmed V and J ends, which lost 7 bases and 11 bases, there was a span of 17 bases. The CDR3 DNA sequence: TGTGCCAGCACCGACGAACACCAGAACGCTTTCTTT. Translated: CASTDEHQNAFF.

The rearrangement joins TRBV19 to TRBJ1-1; a weak D match, TRBD1 (5 bases). Trimming left V 10 bases short and J 4 bases short, with 19 bases between. CDR3 size: 14 residues. Looked up from germline, CDR1 is LNHDA and CDR2 is SQIVND (reference sequence). The CDR3 here is CATLQDSGSTEAFF. The CDR3, as DNA: TGTGCCACCCTCCAAGACAGTGGGAGCACTGAAGCTTTCTTT. Based on the CDR3 plus reference TRBV19 and TRBJ1-1, the full variable domain is DGGITQSPKYLFRKEGQNVTLSCEQNLNHDAMYWYRQDPGQGLRLIYYSQIVNDFQKGDIAEGYSVSREKKESFPLTVTSAQKNPTAFYLCATLQDSGSTEAFFGQGTRLTVV.

This clonotype occurred a few times. The J gene is TRBJ1-4, the V gene TRBV2; D gene ambiguous. The CDR3 sequence is 14 residues long. Trimming removed 2 bases at V and 7 bases at J, with 11 bases between. The germline V gene encodes CDR1 SNHLY and CDR2 FYNNEI. The CDR3: CASSELLSGEKLFF. CDR3 in DNA: TGTGCCAGCAGTGAACTACTAAGCGGTGAAAAACTGTTTTTT.

The sample holds many counts of this clonotype. The rearrangement links TRBV27 to TRBJ2-5, with 9 positions matching TRBD2. J was trimmed by 1 base and V by 3 bases; bases with no gene match: 6. Per the germline V gene, CDR1 is MNHEY and CDR2 is SMNVEV (reference sequence). This CDR3 contains 16 residues. The CDR3 nucleotides are TGTGCCAGCAGTTTTCTCTCGACTAGCGGCCAAGAGACCCAGTACTTC. It is translated as CASSFLSTSGQETQYF.

The DNA of the CDR3 is TGTGCCTGGAGAAGGACAGGGAACTATGGCTACACCTTC. This codes for CAWRRTGNYGYTF. This chain links TRBV30 with TRBJ1-2, with 8 nucleotides matching TRBD1. Unmatched junction bases numbered 2, after V lost 3 bases and J lost 2 bases. The germline V gene encodes CDR1 GTSNPN and CDR2 SVGIG (reference sequence). The CDR3 has 13 residues.

This clonotype was recorded many times. The rearrangement uses TRBV7-2 and TRBJ1-5; 10 bases agree with TRBD1. The V and J ends lost 5 bases and 0 bases, in that order; junction bases with no gene match: 7. This CDR3 has 17 residues. Per germline, CDR1 SGHTA and CDR2 FQGNSA. CDR3 protein: CASSKDRGSFSNQPQHF. CDR3 sequence (DNA): TGTGCCAGCAGCAAGGACAGGGGGTCCTTTAGCAATCAGCCCCAGCATTTT.

The gene calls are TRBV23-1 and TRBJ2-2; D gene unclear. TRBV23-1 is treated as an ORF (open reading frame) with a function not yet certain. V lost 4 bases and J 2 bases, leaving 11 bases between the germline ends. The CDR3 consists of 15 residues. CDR3 sequence: CASSRTGPNTGELFF. CDR3 bases: TGCGCCAGCAGTCGTACCGGGCCCAACACCGGGGAGCTGTTTTTT.

A note on this clonotype: At one of its ends the junction is not consistent with the germline gene, which may arise from a read error. The rearrangement uses TRBV10-3 and TRBJ2-1; D perhaps matches TRBD1 (5 bases). The V gene's germline CDR1 is ENHRY and CDR2 SYGVKD. The CDR3 loop spans 14 amino acids. This CDR3 reads CASSERTINDEQFF. In DNA, the CDR3 is TGTGCCAGCAGTGAGAGGACAATAAATGATGAGCAGTTCTTC.

In regard to this clonotype: This may arise from a read error, as a much more abundant clone is one base away. The chain is built from TRBV28 and TRBJ1-1; the D gene is possibly TRBD1 (5 bases). Germline loops: CDR1 MDHEN, CDR2 SYDVKM. This CDR3 spans 13 amino acids. V dropped 2 bases and J dropped 12 bases, with 16 bases sitting between them. CDR3 DNA: TGTGCCAGCAGTTTAGGGGACCCAGCGGAATCTTTCTTT. Translated, it gives CASSLGDPAESFF.

As for this clonotype: This sequence may be a read error, since a much larger clone differs from it by one base. The V call is TRBV7-6, the J call TRBJ1-6; D perhaps matches TRBD1 (5 bases). Per the germline V gene, CDR1 is SGHVS and CDR2 is FNYEAQ. The CDR3 extends over 15 amino acids. The CDR3, as DNA: TGTGCCAGCAGCTTAGCTCTGCCAGGGTACTCACCCCACCACTTT. Its protein product is CASSLALPGYSPHHF.

The chain combines TRBV20-1 with TRBJ2-1; D remains ambiguous. Trimming removed 5 bases at V and 5 bases at J, with 13 bases between. CDR3 length: 13 residues. CDR1 is DFQATT, CDR2 SNEGSKA, per germline (reference sequence). The CDR3 region has the DNA TGCAGTGCTGCGACATTCGAGCACAATGAGCAGTTCTTC. It is translated as CSAATFEHNEQFF.

The rearrangement links TRBV19 to TRBJ1-1, with a possible D match to TRBD1 (5 bases). Trimming removed 2 bases at V and 5 bases at J, with 18 bases between. Germline CDR1 is LNHDA and CDR2 is SQIVND (reference sequence). The CDR3 has 16 residues. The CDR3 DNA is TGTGCCAGTAGTATATTTTTCGGGCAGGGCAGAACTGAAGCTTTCTTT. It translates to CASSIFFGQGRTEAFF.

V gene TRBV4-2 combines with J gene TRBJ2-5; D gene ambiguous. CDR3 length equals 13 residues. The germline V gene has CDR1 LGHNA and CDR2 YNFKEQ. Trimming stripped 4 bases from V and 3 bases from J, with 9 bases between. CDR3 nucleotides: TGTGCCAGCAGCCGAATGCTAAAAGAGACCCAGTACTTC. Amino acid sequence: CASSRMLKETQYF.

Details on this clonotype: This could be a read error, since a much larger clone is one nucleotide away. The chain uses TRBV4-2 and TRBJ1-4, with a tentative D call TRBD1 (5 bases). Germline lookup yields CDR1 LGHNA and CDR2 YNFKEQ. The CDR3 is made up of 14 amino acids. The CDR3 DNA is TGTGCCAGCAGCCGGGGTCTCCAAGGGGAAAAAATGTTTTTT. It encodes CASSRGLQGEKMFF.

This clonotype has more than one count but fewer than ten. The chain uses TRBV19 and TRBJ2-2; D may be TRBD1 (5 bases). V was clipped by 5 bases and J by 1 base, with 11 bases between them. Germline CDR1 reads LNHDA; CDR2 reads SQIVND (reference sequence). CDR3 length: 15 residues. The CDR3 is CASSPRTKNTGELFF. The DNA of the CDR3 is TGTGCCAGTAGTCCTAGGACAAAGAACACCGGGGAGCTGTTTTTT.

A few counts support this clonotype. This rearrangement joins TRBV5-6 to TRBJ1-6, with 7 bases lining up with TRBD1. The junction had 4 bases not matched to a gene; V was cut back by 2 bases and J by 5 bases. Germline lookup yields CDR1 SGHDT and CDR2 YYEEEE. The CDR3 covers 15 residues. CDR3: CASSLRGRHNSPLHF. As DNA, the CDR3 is TGTGCCAGCAGCTTAAGGGGGCGTCATAATTCACCCCTCCACTTT.

Details on this clonotype: This may come from a read error, since a much larger clone is one base off. The chain joins TRBV7-6 to TRBJ2-7; 9 bases align to TRBD1. Trimming removed 5 bases from V and 3 bases from J; junction bases left unmatched: 5. CDR1 is SGHVS and CDR2 is FNYEAQ in the germline V gene. The CDR3 consists of 14 residues. The CDR3 DNA is TGTGCCAGCAGCCACGGGACAGGGCTCTACGAGCAGTACTTC. Its protein product is CASSHGTGLYEQYF.

A few counts support this clonotype. The chain joins TRBV4-1 to TRBJ2-2; no definite D call. The CDR3 contains 14 residues. Deletions cut 6 bases from V and 1 base from J, with 9 bases between. Germline loops: CDR1 MGHRA, CDR2 YSYEKL. Here the CDR3 reads CASRDRQNTGELFF. In nucleotides, the CDR3 is TGCGCCAGCAGGGACCGACAGAACACCGGGGAGCTGTTTTTT.

This chain connects TRBV6-2 or TRBV6-3 to TRBJ2-1; 8 nucleotides align to TRBD2. CDR1 and CDR2 from the germline V gene are MNHEY and SVGEGT. This CDR3 spans 15 amino acids. J was trimmed by 9 bases and V by 0 bases; bases with no gene match: 7. CDR3: CASSYSGSGGGEQFF. CDR3 sequence (DNA): TGTGCCAGCAGTTACTCCGGCAGCGGGGGAGGTGAGCAGTTCTTC.

This clonotype was counted only a few times. The chain joins TRBV7-9 to TRBJ1-1; the D gene is possibly TRBD1 (5 bases). Germline V gene lookup returns CDR1 SEHNR and CDR2 FQNEAQ (reference sequence). This CDR3 comprises 12 residues. V was pared by 1 base and J by 12 bases, with 12 bases between. The CDR3 is CASSLEAGPPFF. The CDR3, as DNA: TGTGCCAGCAGCTTAGAGGCAGGGCCTCCTTTCTTT.

The rearrangement links TRBV5-6 to TRBJ1-1, with unresolved D. Germline V CDR1 and CDR2: SGHDT, YYEEEE. V was cut by 0 bases and J by 0 bases, with 6 bases left in between. CDR3 size: 14 residues. The DNA of the CDR3 is TGTGCCAGCAGCTTGGTCTTAATGAACACTGAAGCTTTCTTT. It encodes CASSLVLMNTEAFF. The full variable domain, its missing parts supplied by reference TRBV5-6 and TRBJ1-1, is DAGVTQSPTHLIKTRGQQVTLRCSPKSGHDTVSWYQQALGQGPQFIFQYYEEEERQRGNFPDRFSGHQFPNYSSELNVNALLLGDSALYLCASSLVLMNTEAFFGQGTRLTVV.

Concerning this clonotype itself: A much larger clonotype is one base distant, so this may be a read error. The CDR3 nucleotides are TGTGCCAGCAGCCACCGGGGATTAGGTTACGAGCAGTACTTC. It translates to CASSHRGLGYEQYF. The chain links TRBV7-2 to TRBJ2-7, with TRBD2 as a possible D gene (5 bases). The germline CDR1 and CDR2 sequences are SGHTA and FQGNSA. V was clipped by 5 bases and J by 4 bases, with 15 bases between them. This CDR3 has 14 residues.

V and J are TRBV6-6 and TRBJ2-5; the match to TRBD2 covers 14 bases. The CDR3 totals 17 residues. Germline V CDR1 and CDR2: MNHNY, SVGAGI (reference sequence). V gave up 10 bases and J gave up 5 bases; unmatched junction bases: 15. CDR3 in amino acids: CAIRSNGLAGGWETQYF. DNA of the CDR3: TGTGCCATCCGGTCTAATGGACTAGCGGGGGGTTGGGAGACCCAGTACTTC.

This clonotype was counted once. The chain employs TRBV5-1 and TRBJ2-2; D uncertain. This CDR3 region has 15 residues. Trimming stripped 6 bases from V and 1 base from J, with 13 bases between. In germline, CDR1 is SGHRS, CDR2 YFSETQ. CDR3 DNA sequence: TGCGCCAGCACCACCGGGCACCAGAACACCGGGGAGCTGTTTTTT. Translated, it gives CASTTGHQNTGELFF.

This sequence joins TRBV29-1 and TRBJ2-2; 9 nucleotides match TRBD2. J lost 4 bases, V lost 5 bases, and 5 bases had no gene match. Germline CDR1 and CDR2: SQVTM and ANQGSEA. The CDR3 covers 14 residues. The CDR3 bases are TGCAGCGTTAGCGGGGGGAGGGTCACCGGGGAGCTGTTTTTT. Translating it yields CSVSGGRVTGELFF.